These T cell receptor beta chains were read from a single sample in a study of T-cell memory formation after mild COVID-19. TCRdb reanalysed the 5' RACE reads using MiXCR and keeps one entry per CDR3 protein. The sample includes 350,000 to 450,000 distinct CDR3 sequences, 20% to 25% of them seen just once. The sample was PBMCs or a T cell subset sorted from them (not recorded which). The source is an adult woman who had mild COVID-19 (a few samples of this study predate the infection). Cell type and time point are not known. Each CDR3 is given without its conserved first and last residue.

v_call	j_call	cdr3_aa
TRBV6-2/TRBV6-3	TRBJ1-1	ASSLDRGPTEAF
TRBV7-9	TRBJ1-5	ASSLGDSPNQPQH
TRBV15	TRBJ2-7	ATSREGGNYEQY
TRBV5-1	TRBJ2-2	ASSLATSGRGELF
TRBV24-1	TRBJ1-5	ATSDAQGGGNQPQH
TRBV29-1	TRBJ1-2	SGGTGQDGYT
TRBV5-1	TRBJ1-1	ASSGTGGGTEAF
TRBV6-2/TRBV6-3	TRBJ2-1	ASSYYGTSGRQNEQF
TRBV25-1	TRBJ2-3	ASSAVQGETDTQY
TRBV11-2	TRBJ1-3	ASSLDLGLNTIY
TRBV6-5	TRBJ1-1	ASSYSTDNTEAF
TRBV29-1	TRBJ2-1	SADRDGYYEQF
TRBV24-1	TRBJ1-2	ATSDKTGNSYGYT
TRBV27	TRBJ1-1	ASSLSTRAPLAF
TRBV7-9	TRBJ1-2	ASSLDRGRGGYT
TRBV4-1	TRBJ1-6	ASSHGQGGDSPLH
TRBV7-9	TRBJ2-2	ASSLGQGNTGELF
TRBV4-1	TRBJ2-7	ASSQGGRGFSYEQY
TRBV11-2	TRBJ2-1	ASSFPLLKAEDNEQF
TRBV5-6	TRBJ2-5	ASSLTQGRETQY
TRBV7-2	TRBJ2-3	ASSLRVGQSTDTQY
TRBV2	TRBJ2-1	ASSEQLAAYNEQF
TRBV5-5	TRBJ2-7	ASSLVLGEQY
TRBV9	TRBJ2-3	ASSVAGTTDTQY
TRBV9	TRBJ1-3	ASSPQQGGGNTIY
TRBV3-1	TRBJ1-1	ASSHQGRGTEAF
TRBV6-1	TRBJ2-7	ASDEQNYEQY
TRBV2	TRBJ1-4	ATVGQGAAEKLF
TRBV6-5	TRBJ2-7	ASSKREGLEQY
TRBV24-1	TRBJ2-3	ATSDPGQGTDTQY
TRBV18	TRBJ2-1	ASSPRTYNEQF
TRBV9	TRBJ1-6	ASSVGQGYNSPLH
TRBV6-5	TRBJ2-5	ASRTTGGEGETQY
TRBV5-6	TRBJ2-1	ASSFVGYGGASYNEQF
TRBV5-1	TRBJ2-7	ASSGGLAGGPYEQY
TRBV20-1	TRBJ2-7	SAIYAGGGGEQY
TRBV12-3/TRBV12-4	TRBJ2-3	ASRPGLAAQY
TRBV7-9	TRBJ2-7	ASSRSGGREQY
TRBV20-1	TRBJ2-1	SARDIAASLANEQF
TRBV6-5	TRBJ2-2	ASSYASTGNTGELF
TRBV4-2	TRBJ2-1	ASSQKQGGNEQF
TRBV13	TRBJ2-7	ASSFRSGTAYEQY
TRBV29-1	TRBJ1-1	SVEKRQVPHTEAF
TRBV7-2	TRBJ2-7	ASSTIAGTSGLEQY
TRBV5-1	TRBJ2-5	ASSWGEAGIQETQY
TRBV6-5	TRBJ2-2	ASRKAGGLTGELF
TRBV7-3	TRBJ2-1	ASSPTGDSYNEQF
TRBV4-3	TRBJ1-1	ASSQDGDGMNTEAF
TRBV5-1	TRBJ2-7	ASSLAVRDEQY
TRBV10-3	TRBJ2-7	AISESGLEGYEQY
TRBV24-1	TRBJ1-1	ATMGASNTEAF
TRBV7-3	TRBJ2-1	ASSPTIHSGGSDEQF
TRBV7-9	TRBJ2-2	ASSLVPSGDTGELF
TRBV9	TRBJ2-7	ASSVDFGDSHEQY
TRBV18	TRBJ2-1	ASSPGQGLGEQF
TRBV15	TRBJ2-3	ATSRDGSLTHGLADTQY
TRBV30	TRBJ2-6	ACWLDSESGANVLT
TRBV4-1	TRBJ2-5	ASSQVQGAETQY